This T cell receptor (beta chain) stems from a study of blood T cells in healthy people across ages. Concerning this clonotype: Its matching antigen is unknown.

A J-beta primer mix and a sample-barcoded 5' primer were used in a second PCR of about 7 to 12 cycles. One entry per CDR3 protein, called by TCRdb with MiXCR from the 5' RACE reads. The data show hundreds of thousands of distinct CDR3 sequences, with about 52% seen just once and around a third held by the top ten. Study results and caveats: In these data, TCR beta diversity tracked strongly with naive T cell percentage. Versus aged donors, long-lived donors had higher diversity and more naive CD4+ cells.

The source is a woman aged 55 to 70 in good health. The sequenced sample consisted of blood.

CDR3 protein: CASSNTVGDYEQYF. As DNA, the CDR3 is TGTGCCAGCAGTAACACAGTTGGGGACTACGAGCAGTACTTC. This chain connects TRBV12-3 or TRBV12-4 to TRBJ2-7; D is uncertain. The CDR3 is 14 amino acids. V gave up 5 bases and J gave up 3 bases, with 14 bases separating them.